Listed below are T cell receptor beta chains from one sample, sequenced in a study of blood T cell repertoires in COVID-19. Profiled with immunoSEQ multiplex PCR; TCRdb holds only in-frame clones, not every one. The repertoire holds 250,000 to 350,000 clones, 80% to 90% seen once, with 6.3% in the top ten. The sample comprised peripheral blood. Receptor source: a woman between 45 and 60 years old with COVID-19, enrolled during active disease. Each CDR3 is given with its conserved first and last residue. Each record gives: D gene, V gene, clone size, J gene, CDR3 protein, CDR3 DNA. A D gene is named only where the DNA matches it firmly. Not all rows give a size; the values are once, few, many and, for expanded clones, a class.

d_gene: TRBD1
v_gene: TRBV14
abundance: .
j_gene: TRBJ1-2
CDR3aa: CASSPGQLYRTSGKF
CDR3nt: TGTGCCAGCAGCCCGGGACAGCTTTATAGGACTTCGGGTAAGTTC

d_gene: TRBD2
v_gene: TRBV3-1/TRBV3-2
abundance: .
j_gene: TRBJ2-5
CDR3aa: CASSQENLAGGGETQYF
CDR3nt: TGTGCCAGCAGCCAAGAAAACCTGGCGGGAGGCGGGGAGACCCAGTACTTC

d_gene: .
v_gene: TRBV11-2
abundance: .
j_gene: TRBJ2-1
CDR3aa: CASSFPGIGLYNEQFF
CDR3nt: TGTGCCAGCAGCTTCCCCGGAATTGGGCTATACAATGAGCAGTTCTTC

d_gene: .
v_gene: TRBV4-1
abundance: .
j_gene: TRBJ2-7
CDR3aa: CASSVTEAYEQYF
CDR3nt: TGCGCCAGCAGCGTTACGGAGGCCTACGAGCAGTACTTC

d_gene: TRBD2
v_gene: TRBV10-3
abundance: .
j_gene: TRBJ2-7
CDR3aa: CAIIPDLAGGPGEQYF
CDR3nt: TGTGCCATCATCCCCGACTTGGCGGGGGGTCCGGGAGAGCAGTACTTC

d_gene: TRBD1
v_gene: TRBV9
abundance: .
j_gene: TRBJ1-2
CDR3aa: CASSVAGQGPAGYGYTF
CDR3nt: TGTGCCAGCAGCGTTGCGGGACAGGGGCCTGCCGGCTATGGCTACACCTTC

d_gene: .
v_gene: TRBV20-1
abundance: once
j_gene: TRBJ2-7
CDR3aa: CSASPRQGQYF
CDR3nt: TGCAGTGCTAGCCCAAGGCAGGGACAGTACTTC

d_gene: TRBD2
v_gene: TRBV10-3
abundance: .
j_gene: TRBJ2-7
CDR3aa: CAIASGTTSSYEQYF
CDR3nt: TGTGCCATCGCGTCCGGGACTACGAGCTCCTACGAGCAGTACTTC

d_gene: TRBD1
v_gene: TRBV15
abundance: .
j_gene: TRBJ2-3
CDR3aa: CATSSGTGTNTDTQYF
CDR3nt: TGTGCCACCAGCAGCGGGACAGGGACTAACACAGATACGCAGTATTTT

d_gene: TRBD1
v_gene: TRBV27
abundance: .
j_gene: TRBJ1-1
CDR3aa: CASSWTGDTEAFF
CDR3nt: TGTGCCAGCAGTTGGACAGGGGACACTGAAGCTTTCTTT

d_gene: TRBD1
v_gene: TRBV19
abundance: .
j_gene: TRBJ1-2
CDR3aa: CASSSGTGGAYGYTF
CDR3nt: TGTGCCAGTAGTTCCGGGACAGGGGGCGCATATGGCTACACCTTC

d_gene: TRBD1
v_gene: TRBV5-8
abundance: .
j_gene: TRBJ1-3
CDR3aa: CASSGGQGVMLGNTIYF
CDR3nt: TGTGCCAGCAGCGGCGGACAGGGGGTGATGTTGGGAAACACCATATATTTT

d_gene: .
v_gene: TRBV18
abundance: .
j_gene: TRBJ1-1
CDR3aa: CASSPSGTEAFF
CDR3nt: TGTGCCAGCTCACCATCGGGCACTGAAGCTTTCTTT

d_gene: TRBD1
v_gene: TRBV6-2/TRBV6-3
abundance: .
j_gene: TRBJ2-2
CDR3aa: CASSPGQANTGELFF
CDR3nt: TGTGCCAGCAGCCCCGGACAGGCGAACACCGGGGAGCTGTTTTTT

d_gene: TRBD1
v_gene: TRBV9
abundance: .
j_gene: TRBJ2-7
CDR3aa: CASSPRDSSYEQYF
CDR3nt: TGTGCCAGCAGCCCCCGGGACAGCTCCTACGAGCAGTACTTC

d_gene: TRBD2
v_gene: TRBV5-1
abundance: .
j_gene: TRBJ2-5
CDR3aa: CASSFQRGQETQYF
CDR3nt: TGCGCCAGCAGCTTCCAGCGGGGCCAAGAGACCCAGTACTTC

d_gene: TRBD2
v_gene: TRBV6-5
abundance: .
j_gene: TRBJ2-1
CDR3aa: CASSRLAGGYNEQFF
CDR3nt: TGTGCCAGCAGCCGCCTAGCGGGAGGGTACAATGAGCAGTTCTTC

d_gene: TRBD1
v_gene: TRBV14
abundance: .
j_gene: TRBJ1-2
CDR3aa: CASSRPGQGVDYTF
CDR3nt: TGTGCCAGCAGCCGACCGGGACAGGGGGTCGACTACACCTTC

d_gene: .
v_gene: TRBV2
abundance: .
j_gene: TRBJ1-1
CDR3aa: CASSKQGNTEAFF
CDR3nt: TGTGCCAGCAGCAAACAGGGGAACACTGAAGCTTTCTTT

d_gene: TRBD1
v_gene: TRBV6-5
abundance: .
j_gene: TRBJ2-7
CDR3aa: CATRQGRGYEQYF
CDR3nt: TGTGCCACCCGACAGGGAAGGGGCTACGAGCAGTACTTC

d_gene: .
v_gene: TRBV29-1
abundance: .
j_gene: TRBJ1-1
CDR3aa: CSVARTAMDGEAFF
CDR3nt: TGCAGCGTTGCTAGGACAGCGATGGACGGCGAAGCTTTCTTT

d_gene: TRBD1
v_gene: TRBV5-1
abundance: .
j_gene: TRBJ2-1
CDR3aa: CASSFQYGTGLIDEQFF
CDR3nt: TGCGCCAGCAGCTTTCAATATGGGACAGGGTTGATCGATGAGCAGTTCTTC

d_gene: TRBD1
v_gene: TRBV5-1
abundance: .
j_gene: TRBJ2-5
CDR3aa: CASSSGQGWETQYF
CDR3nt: TGCGCCAGCAGCTCGGGACAGGGGTGGGAGACCCAGTACTTC

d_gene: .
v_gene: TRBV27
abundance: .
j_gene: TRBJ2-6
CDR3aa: CASSFQQGGDSGANVLTF
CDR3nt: TGTGCCAGCAGTTTCCAGCAGGGGGGAGACTCTGGGGCCAACGTCCTGACTTTC

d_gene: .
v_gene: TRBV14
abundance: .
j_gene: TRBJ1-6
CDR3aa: CASSKDRGGYNSPLHF
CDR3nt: TGTGCCAGCAGTAAAGACCGAGGAGGTTATAATTCACCCCTCCACTTT

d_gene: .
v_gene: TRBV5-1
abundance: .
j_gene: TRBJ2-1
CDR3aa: CASSLASGNNNEQFF
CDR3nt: TGCGCCAGCAGCTTGGCGTCAGGTAATAACAATGAGCAGTTCTTC

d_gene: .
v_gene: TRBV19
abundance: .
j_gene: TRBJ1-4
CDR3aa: CASSIDALTGVGEKLFF
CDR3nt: TGTGCCAGTAGTATAGATGCTTTGACTGGTGTCGGCGAAAAACTGTTTTTT

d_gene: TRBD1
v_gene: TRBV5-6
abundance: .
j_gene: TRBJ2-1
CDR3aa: CASSGIGTGKTISYNEQFF
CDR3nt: TGTGCCAGCAGCGGGATCGGGACAGGCAAGACTATTTCCTACAATGAGCAGTTCTTC

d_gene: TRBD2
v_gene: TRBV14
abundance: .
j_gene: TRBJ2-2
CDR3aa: CAARGKRDERGGKDTGELFF
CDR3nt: TGTGCCGCACGGGGCAAGAGAGACGAGCGGGGAGGGAAGGACACCGGGGAGCTGTTTTTT

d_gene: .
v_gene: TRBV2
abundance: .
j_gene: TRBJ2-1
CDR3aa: CASSPSVSYNEQFF
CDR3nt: TGTGCCAGCAGCCCTTCAGTCTCCTACAATGAGCAGTTCTTC

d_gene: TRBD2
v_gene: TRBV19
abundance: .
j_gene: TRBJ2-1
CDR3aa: CASSIDSASGRAQNEQFF
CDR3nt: TGTGCCAGTAGTATAGATTCTGCTAGCGGGAGGGCCCAGAATGAGCAGTTCTTC

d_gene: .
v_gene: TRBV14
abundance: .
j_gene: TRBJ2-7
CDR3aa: CASSQVNRDSPYEQYF
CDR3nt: TGTGCCAGCAGCCAAGTCAACCGGGACTCGCCCTACGAGCAGTACTTC

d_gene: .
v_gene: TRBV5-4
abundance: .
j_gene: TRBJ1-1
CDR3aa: CASSLGQDLFASEAFF
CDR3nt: TGTGCCAGCAGCTTGGGACAGGACCTATTTGCGTCTGAAGCTTTCTTT

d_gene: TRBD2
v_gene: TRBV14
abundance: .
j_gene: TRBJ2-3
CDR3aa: CASSSGTSSTDTQYF
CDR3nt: TGTGCCAGCAGCAGCGGGACTAGCAGCACAGATACGCAGTATTTT

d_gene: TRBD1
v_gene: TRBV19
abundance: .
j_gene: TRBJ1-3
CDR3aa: CASRPWTGLFGNTIYF
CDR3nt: TGTGCCAGTAGGCCATGGACAGGGCTCTTTGGAAACACCATATATTTT

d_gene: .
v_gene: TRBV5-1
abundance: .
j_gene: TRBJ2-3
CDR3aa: CASSLGGIGDTQYF
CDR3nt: TGCGCCAGCAGCTTGGGGGGCATTGGAGATACGCAGTATTTT

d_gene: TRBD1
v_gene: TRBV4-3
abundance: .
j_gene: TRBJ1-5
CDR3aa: CASSPDRGSNQPQHF
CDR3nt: TGCGCCAGCAGCCCCGACAGGGGGAGCAATCAGCCCCAGCATTTT

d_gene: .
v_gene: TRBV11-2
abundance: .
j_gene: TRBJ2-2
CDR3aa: CASSLGTVNTGELFF
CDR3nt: TGTGCCAGCAGCTTAGGGACAGTAAACACCGGGGAGCTGTTTTTT

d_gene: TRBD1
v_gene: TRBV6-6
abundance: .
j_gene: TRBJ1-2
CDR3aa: CASTDDGQSGGYGYTF
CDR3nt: TGTGCCAGCACGGACGATGGACAGTCAGGGGGCTATGGCTACACCTTC

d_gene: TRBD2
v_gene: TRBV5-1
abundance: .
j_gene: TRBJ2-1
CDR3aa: CASSTSGSWDEQFF
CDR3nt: TGCGCCAGCAGCACTAGCGGGAGTTGGGATGAGCAGTTCTTC